Each of the 15 T cell receptor beta chains below was sequenced from the same sample in a study of yellow fever vaccine responses in identical twins. TCRdb redid the calling of the RT-PCR reads with MiXCR, one entry per CDR3 protein. The table lists fewer than 2,500 distinct CDR3 sequences, about 8% of them singletons. Here the sequenced sample was T cells from blood (PBMCs), unsorted or a sorted subset (not recorded which), taken around 2 years after vaccination. These receptors were obtained from a woman aged 18-29 years who received the yellow fever vaccine.

This clonotype was detected only a few times. This chain joins TRBV4-1 and TRBJ2-5; 9 bases map to TRBD1. This CDR3 has 14 residues. Germline-derived CDR1 and CDR2 are MGHRA and YSYEKL. Trimming at V came to 6 bases and at J to 4 bases, leaving 6 bases not matched to a gene. CDR3 loop: CASRYTGGAETQYF. The CDR3 bases are TGCGCCAGCAGGTATACAGGGGGCGCAGAGACCCAGTACTTC.

In this sample, this clonotype turned up a few times. The chain uses TRBV15 and TRBJ2-1; TRBD1 agrees at 7 bases. The germline CDR1 and CDR2 sequences are LNHNV and YYDKDF (reference sequence). The CDR3 sequence is 15 residues long. V dropped 0 bases and J dropped 6; count of bases not matched to a gene: 5. CDR3 sequence reads: CATSRDGDRPNEQFF. The CDR3 DNA reads TGTGCCACCAGCAGAGATGGGGACAGACCCAATGAGCAGTTCTTC.

A few counts support this clonotype. J is TRBJ2-7 and V is TRBV11-3; D remains unclear. The CDR3 runs to 13 residues. Trimming stripped 5 bases from V and 0 bases from J, with 8 bases between. Germline V gene data show CDR1 as SGHNT and CDR2 as YENEEA. CDR3 protein: CASSTDNSYEQYF. CDR3 nucleotides: TGTGCCAGCAGCACAGACAACTCCTACGAGCAGTACTTC.

The chain joins TRBV7-6 to TRBJ2-7; D may be TRBD2 (6 bases). V dropped 5 bases and J dropped 3 bases, with 11 bases sitting between them. The CDR3 runs 13 residues. CDR1 and CDR2 (germline): SGHVS, FNYEAQ. The CDR3 DNA is TGTGCCAGCAGCCCGCGGGACTTCTACGAGCAGTACTTC. Its protein product is CASSPRDFYEQYF.

This clonotype was detected only a few times. The V and J genes are TRBV28 and TRBJ2-2; D is uncertain. In germline, CDR1 is MDHEN, CDR2 SYDVKM. Trimming took 4 bases from V and 5 from J, leaving 14 bases between them. CDR3 size: 15 residues. CDR3 sequence (DNA): TGTGCCAGCAGTTCCGGGTTAAGGCCTACCGGGGAGCTGTTTTTT. Translating it yields CASSSGLRPTGELFF.

This clonotype was seen more than once but under ten times. A read error may produce the germline difference seen at one junction end. This rearrangement joins TRBV2 to TRBJ1-1; D remains ambiguous. The CDR3 is 11 amino acids. Germline loops: CDR1 SNHLY, CDR2 FYNNEI. CDR3 protein: CASSEELEAFF. The CDR3 DNA sequence: TGTGCCAGCAGCGAAGAACTTGAAGCTTTCTTT.

The chain uses TRBV6-2 or TRBV6-3 and TRBJ2-7; D may be TRBD1 (5 bases). The V end lost 2 bases, the J end lost 1 base, and 12 bases lay between the germline ends. This CDR3 has 15 amino acids. Looked up from germline, CDR1 is MNHEY and CDR2 is SVGEGT. In DNA form, the CDR3 reads TGTGCCAGCAGTTACAGCGACAGCCTGTCCTACGAGCAGTACTTC. Protein: CASSYSDSLSYEQYF.

The V call is TRBV4-2, the J call TRBJ1-2, with D tentatively TRBD1 (5 bases). The V and J ends lost 0 bases and 8 bases respectively, with 13 bases between them. This CDR3 spans 14 amino acids. Germline assignment: CDR1 LGHNA and CDR2 YNFKEQ. The CDR3 is CASSQEIWGFGYTF. The CDR3 bases are TGTGCCAGCAGCCAAGAGATCTGGGGGTTCGGCTACACCTTC.

This clonotype was counted only a few times. This chain uses TRBV3-1 with TRBJ2-7; 11 nucleotides line up with TRBD1. With 3 bases clipped from V and 3 bases from J, the junction kept 4 bases outside the gene matches. Germline V gene data show CDR1 as LGHDT and CDR2 as YNNKEL (reference sequence). The CDR3 spans 15 residues. CDR3 residues: CASSQTGQGVYEQYF. CDR3 sequence (DNA): TGTGCCAGCAGCCAGACGGGACAGGGGGTCTACGAGCAGTACTTC.

This clonotype is categorized as medium-sized. V is TRBV30 and J is TRBJ1-5; D uncertain. Trimming stripped 2 bases from V and 0 bases from J, with 17 bases between. CDR1 GTSNPN and CDR2 SVGIG come from the germline V gene (reference sequence). The CDR3 sequence is 17 residues long. CDR3 loop: CAWSPLRTAISNQPQHF. CDR3 DNA sequence: TGTGCCTGGAGTCCGTTGAGGACGGCAATTAGCAATCAGCCCCAGCATTTT.

This clonotype was seen only a few times. The gene calls are TRBV11-1 and TRBJ1-6; 8 nucleotides agree with TRBD1. The V and J ends lost 5 bases and 8 bases, in that order; junction bases with no gene match: 8. Germline V gene sequence: CDR1 SGHAT, CDR2 FQDESV (reference sequence). CDR3 length: 15 amino acids. This CDR3 is CASSPGQGFDSPLHF. The CDR3 nucleotides read TGTGCCAGCAGCCCTGGACAGGGTTTTGATTCACCCCTCCACTTT.

This clonotype has more than one count but fewer than ten. The chain joins TRBV2 to TRBJ2-1; TRBD2 aligns across 7 bases. The germline CDR1 and CDR2 sequences are SNHLY and FYNNEI. The J segment lost 3 bases and the V segment lost 7 bases, leaving 9 bases of the junction unmatched. This CDR3 has 15 residues. The CDR3 bases are TGTGCCAGCAAACTAGCGCTTCCCGTCTACAATGAGCAGTTCTTC. The encoded protein is CASKLALPVYNEQFF.

A few counts support this clonotype. CDR3 nucleotide sequence: TGTGCCACCAGCATCAGTGTCGGGACTGAAGCTTTCTTT. It yields the protein CATSISVGTEAFF. The chain uses TRBV15 and TRBJ1-1; D gene ambiguous. Trimming took off 4 bases at V and 5 bases at J, with 11 bases between the two ends. This CDR3 spans 13 amino acids. Germline V gives CDR1 LNHNV, CDR2 YYDKDF (reference sequence).

By its share, this clonotype is large. The rearrangement joins TRBV23-1 to TRBJ1-4; a weak D match, TRBD1 (5 bases). TRBV23-1 is given ORF status, its function remaining uncertain. V was clipped by 4 bases and J by 8 bases, with 20 bases between them. This CDR3 comprises 16 residues. The CDR3 protein is CASSLQGPHTWEKLFF. CDR3 coding DNA: TGCGCCAGCAGTCTTCAGGGACCTCACACGTGGGAAAAACTGTTTTTT.

The chain joins TRBV7-9 to TRBJ1-1, with D unresolved. CDR1 and CDR2 (germline): SEHNR, FQNEAQ (reference sequence). The ends were cut back, 4 bases at V and 0 bases at J, with 12 bases in the middle. The CDR3 spans 15 residues. The CDR3 here is CASSSPDTLNTEAFF. In DNA, the CDR3 is TGTGCCAGCAGCTCCCCCGACACCCTGAACACTGAAGCTTTCTTT.